The 29 T cell receptor beta chains below all came from one sample that was sequenced in a study of human T cells and chemical hapten exposure. One entry per CDR3 protein results from TCRdb running MiXCR on the RACE reads. The profile covers over 100,000 distinct CDR3 sequences, with 10% to 12% appearing a single time and 2% to 2.5% taken by the ten largest. Specified time point: patch test 3, about 24 weeks after DPC sensitization. Treatment defined: therapeutic diphenylcyclopropenone sensitization with weekly scalp DPC. This specimen consisted of whole blood, obtained in connection with sensitization to the hapten diphenylcyclopropenone (DPC). The source is a woman aged 45 to 65 with alopecia areata. Some clones in this sample may be carry-over from other donors' samples.

The chain is built from TRBV20-1 and TRBJ1-6; tentatively, D is TRBD1 (5 bases). Germline lookup yields CDR1 DFQATT and CDR2 SNEGSKA (reference sequence). CDR3 length: 13 residues. Trimming left V 7 bases short and J 9 bases short, with 16 bases between. CDR3 nucleotides: TGCAGTGTTCCGGCAGGGCTCGGTTCACCCCTCCACTTT. Amino acid sequence: CSVPAGLGSPLHF.

The chain combines TRBV7-9 with TRBJ2-7; a weak D match, TRBD2 (6 bases). The V and J ends lost 0 bases and 0 bases respectively, with 9 bases between them. The CDR3 length is 15 residues. In germline, CDR1 is SEHNR, CDR2 FQNEAQ (reference sequence). Here the CDR3 DNA reads TGTGCCAGCAGCTTAGCGACTAGGCCCTCCTACGAGCAGTACTTC. Its protein is CASSLATRPSYEQYF. The full variable domain, in which reference TRBV7-9 and TRBJ2-7 provide the parts outside the CDR3, is DTGVSQNPRHKITKRGQNVTFRCDPISEHNRLYWYRQTLGQGPEFLTYFQNEAQLEKSRLLSDRFSAERPKGSFSTLEIQRTEQGDSAMYLCASSLATRPSYEQYFGPGTRLTVT.

This rearrangement joins TRBV5-1 to TRBJ2-1, with 8 bases that match TRBD1. Germline V gene lookup returns CDR1 SGHRS and CDR2 YFSETQ. V shed 2 bases and J 6 bases; nucleotides not matched to a gene: 7. The CDR3 consists of 15 residues. CDR3 amino acids: CASSFQGASGNEQFF. The CDR3 nucleotides read TGCGCCAGCAGCTTTCAGGGGGCGTCCGGCAATGAGCAGTTCTTC.

The chain is built from TRBV7-2 and TRBJ2-3; D is perhaps TRBD2 (6 bases). V lost 0 bases and J lost 2, with 9 bases in between. This CDR3 is built from 15 residues. Germline V CDR1 and CDR2: SGHTA, FQGNSA. The CDR3 nucleotides read TGTGCCAGCAGCTTAGCTGGCGGGAACACAGATACGCAGTATTTT. This sequence encodes CASSLAGGNTDTQYF.

This clonotype was found a few times. The chain employs TRBV20-1 and TRBJ2-3, with D possibly matching TRBD1 (5 bases). Trimming left V 2 bases short and J 0 bases short, with 15 bases between. CDR3 size: 16 residues. Germline V gene lookup returns CDR1 DFQATT and CDR2 SNEGSKA (reference sequence). The CDR3 region is CSARLPRGLSTDTQYF. The CDR3 DNA reads as TGCAGTGCTAGACTTCCTAGGGGTCTTAGCACAGATACGCAGTATTTT.

This clonotype showed up just a few times. J is TRBJ2-3 and V is TRBV29-1; no reliable D call. This CDR3 contains 12 residues. The germline V gene encodes CDR1 SQVTM and CDR2 ANQGSEA. The V gene lost 3 bases and the J gene lost 2 bases, with 6 bases spanning the gap. DNA for the CDR3: TGCAGCGTTGAGAAGGCCACAGATACGCAGTATTTT. Translating gives CSVEKATDTQYF.

This clonotype was seen a handful of times. DNA of the CDR3: TGCGCCAGCAGCCAGGAGACAGGGGGCCCCGAACCCCTCCACTTT. This translates into CASSQETGGPEPLHF. The gene calls are TRBV4-3 and TRBJ1-6; 10 bases align to TRBD1. The J segment lost 12 bases and the V segment lost 3 bases, leaving 8 bases of the junction unmatched. The germline V gene has CDR1 LGHNA and CDR2 YSLEER. The CDR3 totals 15 residues.

This clonotype was recorded a few times. J is TRBJ2-3 and V is TRBV7-9; 7 bases line up with TRBD2. Germline CDR1 SEHNR, CDR2 FQNEAQ (reference sequence). V was clipped by 5 bases and J by 2 bases; unmatched bases: 7. This CDR3 comprises 15 residues. The CDR3 DNA reads TGTGCCAGCAGCGAACTAGCGCAACCCACAGATACGCAGTATTTT. It specifies CASSELAQPTDTQYF.

V gene TRBV6-2 or TRBV6-3 combines with J gene TRBJ2-1, with a tentative D call TRBD2 (5 bases). The V gene lost 3 bases and the J gene lost 10 bases, with 10 bases spanning the gap. Germline assignment: CDR1 MNHEY and CDR2 SVGEGT. The CDR3 sequence is 12 residues long. CDR3 protein: CASSYTRGEQFF. The CDR3 DNA sequence: TGTGCCAGCAGTTATACTCGGGGAGAGCAGTTCTTC.

This clonotype was counted many times. The chain carries TRBV6-4 and TRBJ2-1; D is unclear. CDR3 length: 13 residues. The V gene's germline CDR1 is MRHNA and CDR2 SNTAGT. Trimming removed 2 bases from V and 15 bases from J, with 17 bases in between. The CDR3 bases are TGTGCCAGCAGTGACACCCCTGAAGGGTTCCCGTTCTTC. It yields the protein CASSDTPEGFPFF.

This clonotype showed up many times. The V gene is TRBV6-5, the J gene TRBJ2-5, with a tentative D call TRBD2 (5 bases). The CDR3 spans 15 residues. The ends were cut back, 4 bases at V and 5 bases at J, with 17 bases in the middle. The germline CDR1 and CDR2 sequences are MNHEY and SVGAGI. The CDR3 nucleotides read TGTGCCAGCAGTTCAACCCCGGGGATAGGTGAGACCCAGTACTTC. Translated: CASSSTPGIGETQYF.

This clonotype was recorded once. This chain links TRBV12-3 or TRBV12-4 with TRBJ1-5, with 8 positions matching TRBD1. CDR3 length: 20 residues. J gave up 0 bases and V 1 base, and 14 bases lay outside the gene matches. For the CDR3, the DNA is TGTGCCAGCAGTTTAGGGGACAGGCGAGGGCCCTTTTATAGCAATCAGCCCCAGCATTTT. It specifies CASSLGDRRGPFYSNQPQHF.

The rearrangement uses TRBV4-2 and TRBJ2-3; 13 bases match TRBD2. The CDR3 is made up of 16 amino acids. CDR1 and CDR2 (germline): LGHNA, YNFKEQ. Trimming at V came to 0 bases and at J to 6 bases, leaving 3 bases not matched to a gene. CDR3 residues: CASSQEGLAGPDTQYF. The CDR3 DNA reads TGTGCCAGCAGCCAAGAGGGACTAGCGGGACCGGATACGCAGTATTTT.

This clonotype was seen only a few times. The genes are TRBV12-3 or TRBV12-4 and TRBJ1-1; D gene ambiguous. The V gene lost 7 bases and the J gene lost 1 base, with 16 bases spanning the gap. This CDR3 is built from 15 residues. The DNA for the CDR3 is TGTGCCAGCATACTGAGGAGGGCCCCGAACACTGAAGCTTTCTTT. Its protein product is CASILRRAPNTEAFF.

J is TRBJ1-2 and V is TRBV20-1, with 7 bases aligning to TRBD1. V was clipped by 5 bases and J by 4 bases; unmatched bases: 13. CDR3 size: 15 residues. Germline lookup yields CDR1 DFQATT and CDR2 SNEGSKA (reference sequence). The CDR3 is CSAASGQRGFYGYTF. DNA of the CDR3: TGCAGTGCTGCTTCGGGACAGCGCGGGTTCTATGGCTACACCTTC.

This clonotype was counted only a few times. This chain connects TRBV10-3 to TRBJ2-1, with TRBD1 identical over 9 bases. Per the germline V gene, CDR1 is ENHRY and CDR2 is SYGVKD. This CDR3 is 14 amino acids long. The V gene end was trimmed by 4 bases and the J gene end by 5 bases; junction bases not matched to a gene: 3. CDR3 region: CAISVTGGDNEQFF. The CDR3 nucleotides are TGTGCCATCAGTGTTACAGGGGGCGACAATGAGCAGTTCTTC.

The CDR3 sequence is CSVSQGAGRYERNQPQHF. CDR3 nucleotides: TGCAGCGTCTCCCAGGGGGCAGGGCGGTACGAACGCAATCAGCCCCAGCATTTT. This sequence joins TRBV29-1 and TRBJ1-5; 8 bases align to TRBD1. The CDR3 is made up of 18 amino acids. With 6 bases clipped from V and 2 bases from J, the junction kept 18 bases outside the gene matches. Germline CDR1 reads SQVTM; CDR2 reads ANQGSEA.

This clonotype was recorded at least ten times. J is TRBJ2-3 and V is TRBV7-8; the D gene is possibly TRBD1 (5 bases). This CDR3 is 14 amino acids long. With 5 bases removed from V and 0 bases from J, the gap between germline ends came to 9 bases. Germline loops: CDR1 SGHVS, CDR2 FQNEAQ. As DNA, the CDR3 is TGTGCCAGCAGCACAGGACCGAGCACAGATACGCAGTATTTT. Translation gives CASSTGPSTDTQYF.

In this sample, this clonotype turned up a few times. V is TRBV5-6 and J is TRBJ1-6; 11 nucleotides line up with TRBD1. Germline V gene data show CDR1 as SGHDT and CDR2 as YYEEEE. V gave up 4 bases and J gave up 9 bases; unmatched junction bases: 3. The CDR3 spans 14 residues. Here the CDR3 DNA reads TGTGCCAGCAGCCCCGGGACAGGGGGTTCACCCCTCCACTTT. Protein sequence: CASSPGTGGSPLHF.

In DNA form, the CDR3 reads TGTGCCAGCAGGCCGACAGGGCCATACTATGGCTACACCTTC. Residues: CASRPTGPYYGYTF. The chain carries TRBV14 and TRBJ1-2, with TRBD1 matching 7 bases. Germline CDR1 SGHDN, CDR2 FVKESK. The CDR3 spans 14 residues. With V trimmed by 6 bases and J by 3 bases, 7 bases remained unmatched.

This clonotype was found a few times. The chain carries TRBV5-1 and TRBJ2-7, with D perhaps TRBD2 (6 bases). There are 15 residues in the CDR3. V lost 0 bases, J lost 5 bases, and 15 bases lay in between. Germline loops: CDR1 SGHRS, CDR2 YFSETQ. The CDR3 is CASSLGGRGMNEQYF. The CDR3 coding sequence is TGCGCCAGCAGCTTGGGTGGCCGCGGGATGAACGAGCAGTACTTC.

This clonotype was seen more than once but under ten times. The chain employs TRBV3-1 and TRBJ2-3; 11 nucleotides align to TRBD2. V dropped 5 bases and J dropped 7; count of bases not matched to a gene: 8. Looked up from germline, CDR1 is LGHDT and CDR2 is YNNKEL (reference sequence). The CDR3 length is 15 residues. CDR3 sequence reads: CASSSLAGGLNTQYF. The CDR3 nucleotides read TGTGCCAGCAGCTCCCTAGCGGGGGGATTGAATACGCAGTATTTT.

The chain joins TRBV24-1 to TRBJ1-2, with TRBD1 identical over 8 bases. CDR3 size: 12 residues. J was trimmed by 4 bases and V by 9 bases; bases with no gene match: 3. The germline V gene encodes CDR1 KGHDR and CDR2 SFDVKD. The CDR3 reads CATPGQGYGYTF. The DNA for the CDR3 is TGTGCCACCCCCGGACAGGGCTATGGCTACACCTTC.

The chain carries TRBV10-3 and TRBJ2-7; D is perhaps TRBD2 (7 bases). The CDR3 runs 14 residues. V lost 4 bases and J lost 6, with 16 bases in between. The V gene's germline CDR1 is ENHRY and CDR2 SYGVKD. In nucleotides, the CDR3 is TGTGCCATCAGTGTAGGGGGGGCCATGTCCGAGCAGTACTTC. This gives the protein CAISVGGAMSEQYF.

This clonotype was seen a few times. The chain joins TRBV20-1 to TRBJ2-5, with D possibly being TRBD2 (6 bases). Germline assignment: CDR1 DFQATT and CDR2 SNEGSKA (reference sequence). V lost 4 bases, J lost 2 bases, and 17 bases lay in between. The CDR3 extends over 15 amino acids. In nucleotides, the CDR3 is TGCAGTGCTAACAACCTCCAGGGAGGACAAGAGACCCAGTACTTC. Protein: CSANNLQGGQETQYF.

This clonotype was observed many times. In DNA form, the CDR3 reads TGCAGCGGGGGACCGAAAAGGGGCCCAGATACGCAGTATTTT. Its translation is CSGGPKRGPDTQYF. The chain uses TRBV29-1 and TRBJ2-3, with D perhaps matching TRBD1 or TRBD2 (5 bases each). The CDR3 consists of 14 residues. Trimming shortened V by 7 bases and J by 4 bases, and 18 bases separated the two germline ends. Germline CDR1 reads SQVTM; CDR2 reads ANQGSEA.

This clonotype appeared a few times. The CDR3 sequence: CASSFQGDEQYF. Here the CDR3 DNA reads TGCGCCAGCAGCTTTCAGGGTGACGAGCAGTACTTC. The rearrangement links TRBV5-1 to TRBJ2-7; a possible D gene is TRBD1 (5 bases). With 2 bases removed from V and 5 bases from J, the gap between germline ends came to 8 bases. Per germline, CDR1 SGHRS and CDR2 YFSETQ. The CDR3 covers 12 residues.

A few counts support this clonotype. V usage is TRBV18 and J usage is TRBJ1-3; D remains unclear. V was clipped by 2 bases and J by 1 base, with 9 bases between them. This CDR3 spans 15 amino acids. The germline gives CDR1 KGHSH, CDR2 LQKENI. CDR3 DNA sequence: TGTGCCAGCTCACCAAACGACATTTCTGGAAACACCATATATTTT. It encodes CASSPNDISGNTIYF. Together with reference TRBV18 and TRBJ1-3, the CDR3 gives the full variable domain: NAGVMQNPRHLVRRRGQEARLRCSPMKGHSHVYWYRQLPEEGLKFMVYLQKENIIDESGMPKERFSAEFPKEGPSILRIQQVVRGDSAAYFCASSPNDISGNTIYFGEGSWLTVV.

The sample holds one count of this clonotype. The rearrangement uses TRBV7-2 and TRBJ2-6; no definite D call. The CDR3 totals 15 residues. Germline CDR1 is SGHTA and CDR2 is FQGNSA. The V gene lost 5 bases and the J gene lost 6 bases, with 14 bases spanning the gap. In DNA, the CDR3 is TGTGCCAGCAGCCCACCCGGCTCCATGGCCAACGTCCTGACTTTC. The encoded protein is CASSPPGSMANVLTF.